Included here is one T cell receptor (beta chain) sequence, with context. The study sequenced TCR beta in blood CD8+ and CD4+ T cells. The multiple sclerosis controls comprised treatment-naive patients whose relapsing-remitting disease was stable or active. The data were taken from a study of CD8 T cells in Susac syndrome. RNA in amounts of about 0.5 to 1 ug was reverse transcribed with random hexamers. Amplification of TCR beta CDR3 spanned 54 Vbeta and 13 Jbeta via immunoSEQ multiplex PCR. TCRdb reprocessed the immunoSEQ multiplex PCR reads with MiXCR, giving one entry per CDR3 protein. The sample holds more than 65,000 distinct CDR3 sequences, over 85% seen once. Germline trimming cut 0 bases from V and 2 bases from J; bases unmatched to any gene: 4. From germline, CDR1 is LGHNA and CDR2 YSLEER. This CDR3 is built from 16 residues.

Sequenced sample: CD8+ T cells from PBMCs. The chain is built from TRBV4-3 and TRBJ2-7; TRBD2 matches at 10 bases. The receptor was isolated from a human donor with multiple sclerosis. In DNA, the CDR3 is TGCGCCAGCAGCCAAGATACAAGCGGGGGGGCCTACGAGCAGTACTTC. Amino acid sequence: CASSQDTSGGAYEQYF.